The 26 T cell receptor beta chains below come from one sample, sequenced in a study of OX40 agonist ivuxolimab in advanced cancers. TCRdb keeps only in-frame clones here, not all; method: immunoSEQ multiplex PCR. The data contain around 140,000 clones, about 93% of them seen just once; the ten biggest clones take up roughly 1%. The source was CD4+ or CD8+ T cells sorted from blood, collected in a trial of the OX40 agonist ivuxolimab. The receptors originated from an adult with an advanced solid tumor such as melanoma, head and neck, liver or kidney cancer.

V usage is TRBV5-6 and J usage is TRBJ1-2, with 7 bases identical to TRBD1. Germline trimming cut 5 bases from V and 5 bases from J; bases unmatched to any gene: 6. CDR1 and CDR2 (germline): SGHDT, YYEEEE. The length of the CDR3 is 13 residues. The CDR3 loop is CASSWDSSYGYTF. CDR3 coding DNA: TGTGCCAGCAGTTGGGACAGTAGTTATGGCTACACCTTC.

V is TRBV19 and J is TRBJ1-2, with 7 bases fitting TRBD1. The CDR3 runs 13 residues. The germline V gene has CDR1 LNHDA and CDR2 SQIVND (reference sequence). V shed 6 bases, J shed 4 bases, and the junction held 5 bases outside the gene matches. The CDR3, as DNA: TGTGCCAGTAGAGACAGGGTTGCCTATGGCTACACCTTC. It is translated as CASRDRVAYGYTF.

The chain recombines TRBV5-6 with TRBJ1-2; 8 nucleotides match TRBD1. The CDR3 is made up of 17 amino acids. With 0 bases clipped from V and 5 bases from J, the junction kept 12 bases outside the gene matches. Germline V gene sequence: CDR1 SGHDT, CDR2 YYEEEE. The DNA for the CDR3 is TGTGCCAGCAGCTTGGGAGAAAGTAGGACAGGGTCTTATGGCTACACCTTC. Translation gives CASSLGESRTGSYGYTF.

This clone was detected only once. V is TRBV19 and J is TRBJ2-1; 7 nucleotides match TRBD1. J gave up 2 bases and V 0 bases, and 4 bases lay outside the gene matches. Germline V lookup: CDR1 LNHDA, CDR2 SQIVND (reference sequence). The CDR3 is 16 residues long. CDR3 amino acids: CASSIERTGAYNEQFF. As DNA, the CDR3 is TGTGCCAGTAGTATAGAGCGGACAGGCGCCTACAATGAGCAGTTCTTC.

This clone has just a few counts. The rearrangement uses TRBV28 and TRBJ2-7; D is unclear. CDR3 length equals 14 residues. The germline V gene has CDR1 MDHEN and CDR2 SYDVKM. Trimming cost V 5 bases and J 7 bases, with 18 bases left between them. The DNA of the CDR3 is TGTGCCAGCAGTCCTAGGACGGTTCGAAGGGAGCAGTACTTC. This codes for CASSPRTVRREQYF.

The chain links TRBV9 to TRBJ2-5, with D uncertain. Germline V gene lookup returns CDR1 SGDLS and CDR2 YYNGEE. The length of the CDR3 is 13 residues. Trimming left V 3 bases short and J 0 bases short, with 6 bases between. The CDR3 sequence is CASSAPNQETQYF. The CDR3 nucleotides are TGTGCCAGCAGCGCCCCTAACCAAGAGACCCAGTACTTC.

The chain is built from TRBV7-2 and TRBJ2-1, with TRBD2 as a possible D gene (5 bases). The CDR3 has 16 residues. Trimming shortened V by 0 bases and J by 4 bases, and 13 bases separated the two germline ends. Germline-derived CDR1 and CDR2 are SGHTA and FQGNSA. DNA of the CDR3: TGTGCCAGCAGCTTAGCGGTCGGGCTAGCATACAATGAGCAGTTCTTC. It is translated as CASSLAVGLAYNEQFF.

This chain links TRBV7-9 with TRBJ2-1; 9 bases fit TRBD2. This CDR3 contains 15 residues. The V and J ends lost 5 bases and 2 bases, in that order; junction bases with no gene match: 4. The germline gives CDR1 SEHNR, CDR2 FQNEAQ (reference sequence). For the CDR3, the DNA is TGTGCCAGCAGCATGACTAGCGGCCCCTACAATGAGCAGTTCTTC. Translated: CASSMTSGPYNEQFF.

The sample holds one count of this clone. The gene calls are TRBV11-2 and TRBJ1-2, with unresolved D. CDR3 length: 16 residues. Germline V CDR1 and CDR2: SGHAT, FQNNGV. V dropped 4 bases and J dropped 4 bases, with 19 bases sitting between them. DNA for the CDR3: TGTGCCAGCAGCTCCCGACAAGGAAGAGGCTTCTATGGCTACACCTTC. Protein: CASSSRQGRGFYGYTF.

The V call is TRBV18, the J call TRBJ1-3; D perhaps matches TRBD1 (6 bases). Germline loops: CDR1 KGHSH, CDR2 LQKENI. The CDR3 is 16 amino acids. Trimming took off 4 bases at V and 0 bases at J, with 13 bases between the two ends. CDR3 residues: CASSLPTGTSGNTIYF. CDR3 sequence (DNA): TGTGCCAGCTCACTGCCGACAGGAACCTCTGGAAACACCATATATTTT.

CDR3 protein: CASSPTGTGYSGELFF. The CDR3 bases are TGTGCCAGCAGCCCAACCGGGACAGGATACTCCGGGGAGCTGTTTTTT. The genes are TRBV7-3 and TRBJ2-2; 8 bases map to TRBD1. V was clipped by 5 bases and J by 6 bases; unmatched bases: 11. CDR3 size: 16 residues. Germline values: CDR1 SGHTA, CDR2 FQGTGA.

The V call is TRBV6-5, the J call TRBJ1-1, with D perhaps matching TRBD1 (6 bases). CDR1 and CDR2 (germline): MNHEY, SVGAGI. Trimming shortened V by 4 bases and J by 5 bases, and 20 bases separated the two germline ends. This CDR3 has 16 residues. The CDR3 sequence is CASSFYIGTQGTEAFF. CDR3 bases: TGTGCCAGCAGTTTTTATATAGGGACCCAGGGGACTGAAGCTTTCTTT.

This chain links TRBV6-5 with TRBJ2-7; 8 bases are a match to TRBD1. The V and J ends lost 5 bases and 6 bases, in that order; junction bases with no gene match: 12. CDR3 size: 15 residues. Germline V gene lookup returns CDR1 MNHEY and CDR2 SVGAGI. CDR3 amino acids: CASSAQGAQGGEQYF. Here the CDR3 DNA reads TGTGCCAGCAGTGCTCAGGGGGCGCAAGGCGGCGAGCAGTACTTC.

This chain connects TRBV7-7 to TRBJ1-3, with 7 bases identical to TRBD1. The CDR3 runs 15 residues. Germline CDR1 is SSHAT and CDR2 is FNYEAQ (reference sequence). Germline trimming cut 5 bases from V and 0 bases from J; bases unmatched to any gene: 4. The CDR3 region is CASSPRGGSGNTIYF. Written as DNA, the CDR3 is TGTGCCAGCAGCCCCAGGGGGGGCTCTGGAAACACCATATATTTT.

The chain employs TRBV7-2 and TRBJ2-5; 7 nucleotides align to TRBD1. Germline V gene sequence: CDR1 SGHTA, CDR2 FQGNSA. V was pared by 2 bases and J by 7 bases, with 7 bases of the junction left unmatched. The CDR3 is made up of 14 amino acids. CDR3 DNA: TGTGCCAGCAGCTTAACGACAGGGATCGGGACCCAGTACTTC. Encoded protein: CASSLTTGIGTQYF.

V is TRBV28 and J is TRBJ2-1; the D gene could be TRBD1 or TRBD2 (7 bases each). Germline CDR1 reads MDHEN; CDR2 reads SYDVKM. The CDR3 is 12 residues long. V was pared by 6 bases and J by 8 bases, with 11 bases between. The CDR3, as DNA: TGTGCCAGCAGACCAGGGGGGGATGAGCAGTTCTTC. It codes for CASRPGGDEQFF.

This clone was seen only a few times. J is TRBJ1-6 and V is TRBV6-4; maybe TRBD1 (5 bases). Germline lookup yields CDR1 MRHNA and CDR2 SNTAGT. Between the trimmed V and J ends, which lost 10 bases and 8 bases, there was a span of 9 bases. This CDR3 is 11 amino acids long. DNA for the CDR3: TGTGCCACCCTGGGGGATTCACCCCTCCACTTT. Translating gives CATLGDSPLHF.

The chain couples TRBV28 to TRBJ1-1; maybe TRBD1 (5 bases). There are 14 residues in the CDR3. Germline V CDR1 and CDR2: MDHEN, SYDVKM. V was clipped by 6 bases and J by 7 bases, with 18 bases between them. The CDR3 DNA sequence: TGTGCCAGCAGCAAACAGGCCCTAAGGGGTGAAGCTTTCTTT. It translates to CASSKQALRGEAFF.

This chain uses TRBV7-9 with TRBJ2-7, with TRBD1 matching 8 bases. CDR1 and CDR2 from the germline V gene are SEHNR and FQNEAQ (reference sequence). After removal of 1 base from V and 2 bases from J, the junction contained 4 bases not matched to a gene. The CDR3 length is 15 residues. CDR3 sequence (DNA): TGTGCCAGCAGCTTAGGAGGGACAGGAGCCTACGAGCAGTACTTC. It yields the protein CASSLGGTGAYEQYF.

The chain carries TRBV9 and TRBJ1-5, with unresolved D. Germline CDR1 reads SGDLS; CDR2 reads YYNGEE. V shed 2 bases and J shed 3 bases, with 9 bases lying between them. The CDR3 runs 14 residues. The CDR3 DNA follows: TGTGCCAGCAGCGTTCGGGGTGACAATCAGCCCCAGCATTTT. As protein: CASSVRGDNQPQHF.

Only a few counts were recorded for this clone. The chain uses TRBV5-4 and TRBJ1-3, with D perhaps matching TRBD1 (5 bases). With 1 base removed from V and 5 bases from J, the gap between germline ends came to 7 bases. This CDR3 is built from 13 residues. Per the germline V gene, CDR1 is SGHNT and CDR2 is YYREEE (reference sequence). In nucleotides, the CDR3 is TGTGCCAGCAGCTTGACAGGTCGAAACACCATATATTTT. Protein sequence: CASSLTGRNTIYF.

CDR3 DNA: TGTGCCAGCAGCCGCGGGGGGGGGACAGATACGCAGTATTTT. This codes for CASSRGGGTDTQYF. This chain links TRBV9 with TRBJ2-3; TRBD2 agrees at 9 bases. Per the germline V gene, CDR1 is SGDLS and CDR2 is YYNGEE. Trimming removed 4 bases from V and 3 bases from J; junction bases left unmatched: 3. This CDR3 contains 14 residues.

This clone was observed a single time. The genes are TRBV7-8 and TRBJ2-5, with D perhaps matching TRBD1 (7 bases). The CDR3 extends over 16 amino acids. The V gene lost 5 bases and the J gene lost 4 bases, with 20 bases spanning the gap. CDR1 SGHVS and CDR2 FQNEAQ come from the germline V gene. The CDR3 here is CASSIGWRGPRETQYF. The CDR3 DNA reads TGTGCCAGCAGCATCGGGTGGAGGGGGCCCCGAGAGACCCAGTACTTC.

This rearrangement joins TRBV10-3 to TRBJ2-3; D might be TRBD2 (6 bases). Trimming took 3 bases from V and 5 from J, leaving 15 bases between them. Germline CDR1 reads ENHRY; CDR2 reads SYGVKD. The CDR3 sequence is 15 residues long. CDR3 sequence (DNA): TGTGCCATCAGTGACCCGGGACTCCAAGGAGATACGCAGTATTTT. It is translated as CAISDPGLQGDTQYF.

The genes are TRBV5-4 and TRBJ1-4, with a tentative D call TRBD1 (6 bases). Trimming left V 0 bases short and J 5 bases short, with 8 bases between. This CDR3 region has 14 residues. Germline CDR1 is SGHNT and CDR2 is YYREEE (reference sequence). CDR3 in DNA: TGTGCCAGCAGCTTGGTAGGGGGAAATGAAAAACTGTTTTTT. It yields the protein CASSLVGGNEKLFF.

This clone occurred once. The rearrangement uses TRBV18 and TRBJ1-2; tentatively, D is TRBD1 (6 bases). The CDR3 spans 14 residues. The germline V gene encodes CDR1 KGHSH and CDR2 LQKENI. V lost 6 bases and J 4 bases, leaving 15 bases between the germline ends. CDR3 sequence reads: CASSKGQRTYGYTF. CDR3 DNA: TGTGCCAGCTCGAAAGGACAGCGCACCTATGGCTACACCTTC.